This T cell receptor beta chain stems from a study of blood T cell repertoires in COVID-19. Across the whole study: The cDNA or gDNA used as material had been derived from T cells, B-cell-depleted T cells, or PBMCs.

Sequencing was performed with immunoSEQ multiplex PCR; in TCRdb, only in-frame clones are kept and a portion is missing. The repertoire holds some 180,000 clones, with around 76% as singletons. The ends were cut back, 0 bases at V and 4 bases at J, with 13 bases in the middle. Germline-derived CDR1 and CDR2 are MGHRA and YSYEKL. This CDR3 is 16 amino acids long. The rearrangement uses TRBV4-1 and TRBJ1-3, with a weak D call TRBD1 (6 bases). Sequencing used peripheral blood. The TCR comes from a woman between 45 and 65 years old with active or convalescent COVID-19. The CDR3 nucleotides read TGCGCCAGCAGCCAAGATAGGGGGGGCCTCGGAAACACCATATATTTT. Its protein is CASSQDRGGLGNTIYF.